The 13 T cell receptor beta chains listed next were all sequenced from one sample in a study of T cells in Graves' hyperthyroidism and ophthalmopathy. RNA transcripts were the template for amplifying TCR beta CDR3 regions. The HTBI primer set served for first-round RT-PCR of the TCR CDR3. One entry per CDR3 protein results from TCRdb running MiXCR on the multiplex PCR reads. The table records some 490,000 distinct CDR3 sequences, less than 25% of them present only once. Sequencing was performed on blood. The receptor source for this set is a woman in her 70s with Graves' ophthalmopathy.

This clonotype was recorded at least ten times. The chain employs TRBV7-2 and TRBJ2-1; TRBD2 matches 9 bases. V shed 4 bases, J shed 10 bases, and the junction held 14 bases outside the gene matches. This CDR3 region has 16 residues. CDR1 and CDR2 (germline): SGHTA, FQGNSA. CDR3 sequence: CASSSDGLAPRREQFF. The CDR3 DNA reads TGTGCCAGCAGCTCAGATGGACTAGCGCCCCGCCGGGAGCAGTTCTTC.

This clonotype has just a few counts. This chain uses TRBV5-5 with TRBJ2-2, with D uncertain. From germline, CDR1 is SGHKS and CDR2 YYEKEE (reference sequence). The CDR3 sequence is 12 residues long. The V end lost 2 bases, the J end lost 7 bases, and 6 bases lay between the germline ends. CDR3 sequence reads: CASSLNFGELFF. The CDR3 DNA reads as TGTGCCAGCAGCTTAAATTTCGGGGAGCTGTTTTTT.

This clonotype was counted only a few times. This chain links TRBV28 with TRBJ1-2; no reliable D call. The CDR3 sequence is 14 residues long. CDR1 MDHEN and CDR2 SYDVKM come from the germline V gene. The germline V and J ends were trimmed by 8 bases and 0 bases, with 13 bases remaining between them. CDR3 amino acids: CASRVLGSNYGYTF. Here the CDR3 DNA reads TGTGCCAGCCGGGTTCTTGGTTCTAACTATGGCTACACCTTC.

This clonotype was detected many times. The CDR3 DNA sequence: TGTGCCAGCAGCATGCAGGGGACGGGGCCCTACAATGAGCAGTTCTTC. The encoded protein is CASSMQGTGPYNEQFF. The chain uses TRBV11-2 and TRBJ2-1; a possible D gene is TRBD1 (6 bases). Germline V lookup: CDR1 SGHAT, CDR2 FQNNGV. The CDR3 extends over 16 amino acids. The germline V and J ends were trimmed by 5 bases and 2 bases, with 16 bases remaining between them.

The CDR3 DNA sequence: TGTGCCAGCAGCCCACGCCCGATTCTAACCTACGAGCAGTACTTC. Its protein product is CASSPRPILTYEQYF. V is TRBV6-1 and J is TRBJ2-7; no reliable D call. Trimming left V 6 bases short and J 2 bases short, with 17 bases between. The germline V gene has CDR1 MNHNS and CDR2 SASEGT. CDR3 length: 15 residues.

The V and J genes are TRBV4-1 and TRBJ2-5; D may match TRBD1 or TRBD2 (5 bases each). Trimming removed 0 bases at V and 7 bases at J, with 6 bases between. The CDR3 is made up of 12 amino acids. Germline values: CDR1 MGHRA, CDR2 YSYEKL. The CDR3 protein is CASSQDGGTQYF. The CDR3 region has the DNA TGCGCCAGCAGCCAAGATGGGGGGACCCAGTACTTC.

This clonotype has only a few counts. The gene calls are TRBV7-3 and TRBJ2-3; no reliable D call. Germline V gene data show CDR1 as SGHTA and CDR2 as FQGTGA. The CDR3 covers 13 residues. V lost 2 bases, J lost 2 bases, and 5 bases lay in between. For the CDR3, the DNA is TGTGCCAGCAGCTTACCTAACACAGATACGCAGTATTTT. Translating it yields CASSLPNTDTQYF.

This chain connects TRBV6-5 to TRBJ1-6; 9 nucleotides line up with TRBD1. The CDR3 contains 16 residues. V dropped 2 bases and J dropped 8; count of bases not matched to a gene: 7. Germline V gene sequence: CDR1 MNHEY, CDR2 SVGAGI. The CDR3 sequence: CASSYQGTGIYSPLHF. In nucleotides, the CDR3 is TGTGCCAGCAGTTACCAAGGGACAGGGATCTATTCACCCCTCCACTTT.

There are many counts of this clonotype. V and J are TRBV12-3 or TRBV12-4 and TRBJ2-1, with TRBD2 identical over 13 bases. Unmatched junction bases numbered 6, after V lost 6 bases and J lost 7 bases. This CDR3 spans 15 amino acids. The CDR3 DNA is TGTGCCAGCAGCCCCGGGACTAGCGGGGTGAATGAGCAGTTCTTC. It translates to CASSPGTSGVNEQFF.

The chain has TRBV28 and TRBJ1-6; no clear D. This CDR3 contains 13 residues. In germline, CDR1 is MDHEN, CDR2 SYDVKM. V gave up 6 bases and J gave up 15 bases, with 18 bases separating them. CDR3 DNA: TGTGCCAGCAGGTCCTCTATGAGTGCCGGCCTCCACTTT. Its protein is CASRSSMSAGLHF.

This clonotype appeared many times. This chain links TRBV11-2 with TRBJ1-1; TRBD1 aligns across 9 bases. This CDR3 has 15 amino acids. Trimming removed 1 base from V and 4 bases from J; junction bases left unmatched: 4. Germline CDR1 reads SGHAT; CDR2 reads FQNNGV. CDR3 loop: CASSLVDRGFTEAFF. CDR3 DNA: TGTGCCAGCAGCTTAGTCGACAGGGGGTTCACTGAAGCTTTCTTT.

The rearrangement uses TRBV20-1 and TRBJ1-1; D unclear. CDR1 is DFQATT and CDR2 is SNEGSKA in the germline V gene (reference sequence). The ends were cut back, 6 bases at V and 0 bases at J, with 11 bases in the middle. This CDR3 is 13 amino acids long. As DNA, the CDR3 is TGCAGTGCCATACCGCCCATGAACACTGAAGCTTTCTTT. Protein sequence: CSAIPPMNTEAFF.

This sequence joins TRBV2 and TRBJ2-3; no firm D call. Germline values: CDR1 SNHLY, CDR2 FYNNEI. Trimming stripped 8 bases from V and 0 bases from J, with 15 bases between. CDR3 length: 15 amino acids. CDR3 protein: CASSFTLDSTDTQYF. The CDR3 nucleotides are TGTGCCAGCTCCTTCACCCTGGATAGCACAGATACGCAGTATTTT.